The subject of this entry is one TCR beta chain. The source of the sample is a study of T cell changes during pregnancy in multiple sclerosis. Method: immunoSEQ multiplex PCR; TCRdb's copy keeps in-frame clones and lacks some. The sample contains roughly 38,000 clones, roughly 91% of which appear only once. This clonotype was sampled from a female donor with multiple sclerosis, enrolled in a pregnancy study. The specimen comprised CD8+ T cells from peripheral blood mononuclear cells, sampled in the third trimester of pregnancy.

CDR3 coding DNA: TGTGCCAGCAGATCGGGACAGATGAACACTGAAGCTTTCTTT. It is translated as CASRSGQMNTEAFF. The rearrangement joins TRBV28 to TRBJ1-1; 7 bases agree with TRBD1. The junction had 4 bases not matched to a gene; V was cut back by 6 bases and J by 0 bases. The CDR3 totals 14 residues. From germline, CDR1 is MDHEN and CDR2 SYDVKM. Drawing the rest from reference TRBV28 and TRBJ1-1, the complete variable domain is DVKVTQSSRYLVKRTGEKVFLECVQDMDHENMFWYRQDPGLGLRLIYFSYDVKMKEKGDIPEGYSVSREKKERFSLILESASTNQTSMYLCASRSGQMNTEAFFGQGTRLTVV.